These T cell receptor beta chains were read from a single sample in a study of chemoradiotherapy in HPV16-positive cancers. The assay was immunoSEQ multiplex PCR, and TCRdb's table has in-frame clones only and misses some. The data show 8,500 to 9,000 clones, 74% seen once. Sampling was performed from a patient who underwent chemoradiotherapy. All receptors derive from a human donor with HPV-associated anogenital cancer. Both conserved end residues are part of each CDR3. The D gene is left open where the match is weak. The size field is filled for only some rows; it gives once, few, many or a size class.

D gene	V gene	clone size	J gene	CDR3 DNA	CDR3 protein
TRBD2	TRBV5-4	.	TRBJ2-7	TGTGCCAGCAGCGAGACTAGCGGGAGGCAGCAGTACTTC	CASSETSGRQQYF
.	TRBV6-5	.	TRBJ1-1	TGTGCCAGCAGTTACTCGCGGGGGGACACTGAAGCTTTCTTT	CASSYSRGDTEAFF
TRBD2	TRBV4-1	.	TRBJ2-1	TGCGCCAGCAGCCATCCGGGACTAGCGGGAGGGCCAGGGCACGATGAGCAGTTCTTC	CASSHPGLAGGPGHDEQFF
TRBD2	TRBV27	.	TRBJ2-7	TGTGCCAGCAGTTTCATCTCGGCGGGAGGGATTCGCGACGAGCAGTACTTC	CASSFISAGGIRDEQYF
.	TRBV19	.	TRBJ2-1	TGTGCCAGTAGTTCAGAAGCGGGCAGCTCCTACAATGAGCAGTTCTTC	CASSSEAGSSYNEQFF
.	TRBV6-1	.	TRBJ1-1	TGTGCCAGCCAGGAGAATCTGAACACTGAAGCTTTCTTT	CASQENLNTEAFF
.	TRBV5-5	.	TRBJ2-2	TGTGCCAGCAGCTTGGCCCTCGCAGGGCCCACCGGGGAGCTGTTTTTT	CASSLALAGPTGELFF
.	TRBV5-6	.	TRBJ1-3	TGTGCCAGCAGCTTGGATGGCACCATATATTTT	CASSLDGTIYF
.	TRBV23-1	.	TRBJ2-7	TGCGCCAGCAGTCAATCGCACAGCTACGAGCAGTACTTC	CASSQSHSYEQYF
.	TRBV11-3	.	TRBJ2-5	TGTGCCAGCAGCGCCTCCTTCGGCGCGGAGGCCCAGTACTTC	CASSASFGAEAQYF
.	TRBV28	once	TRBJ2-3	TGTGCCAGCAGTCCAGGGTGGGGGGCAGATACGCAGTATTTT	CASSPGWGADTQYF
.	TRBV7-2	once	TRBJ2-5	TGTGCCAGCAGCCCATCCGGGACTCGGGAGACCCAGTACTTC	CASSPSGTRETQYF
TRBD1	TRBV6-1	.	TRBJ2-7	TGTGCCAGCATAAAAAGACCGGGACAGGGGGACGAGCAGTACTTC	CASIKRPGQGDEQYF
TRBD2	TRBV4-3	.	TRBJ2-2	TGCGCCAGCAGCCATCCCGGACTAGCGGGAGCGGTTGACACCGGGGAGCTGTTTTTT	CASSHPGLAGAVDTGELFF
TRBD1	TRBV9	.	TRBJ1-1	TGTGCCAGCAGCGTAGAGACAGGGTCCGCTGAAGCTTTCTTT	CASSVETGSAEAFF
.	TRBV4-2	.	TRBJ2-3	TGTGCCAGCAGCCAAGAAAGGATGGCAGATACGCAGTATTTT	CASSQERMADTQYF
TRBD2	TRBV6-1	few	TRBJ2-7	TGTGCCAGCAGTGAAGGGACTAGCGGCTCCTACGAGCAGTACTTC	CASSEGTSGSYEQYF
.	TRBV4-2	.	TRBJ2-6	TGTGCCAGCAGCCAAGAGGACAGTAGCTCTGGGGCCAACGTCCTGACTTTC	CASSQEDSSSGANVLTF
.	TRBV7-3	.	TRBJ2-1	TGTGCCAGCAGCCCTAGGGGGACTGGGATTTACAATGAGCAGTTCTTC	CASSPRGTGIYNEQFF
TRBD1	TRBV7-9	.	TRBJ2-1	TGTGCCAGCAGTCCGGACAGGACCTCCTACAATGAGCAGTTCTTC	CASSPDRTSYNEQFF
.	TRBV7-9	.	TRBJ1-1	TGTGCCAGCAGCTCGCAGGGAAGATCCTCTGGTAACACTGAAGCTTTCTTT	CASSSQGRSSGNTEAFF
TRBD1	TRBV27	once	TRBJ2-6	TGTGCCAGCAGTCGTGGGACAGGGACCGGGGCCAACGTCCTGACTTTC	CASSRGTGTGANVLTF
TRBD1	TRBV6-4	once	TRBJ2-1	TGTGCCAGCAGTGAGGGGACAGGGGACTACAATGAGCAGTTCTTC	CASSEGTGDYNEQFF
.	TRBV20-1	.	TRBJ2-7	TGCAGTGCTTTACAATACGAGCAGTACTTC	CSALQYEQYF
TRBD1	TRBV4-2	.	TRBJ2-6	TGTGCCAGCAGCCAAGGGACAGGGGGTACTGGGGCCAACGTCCTGACTTTC	CASSQGTGGTGANVLTF
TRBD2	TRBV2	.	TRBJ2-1	TGTGCCAGCAATCTTGTGACTAGCGGAGCGTCCTACAATGAGCAGTTCTTC	CASNLVTSGASYNEQFF
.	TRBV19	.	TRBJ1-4	TGTGCCAGTATGGAAATTGAGGTTGGAAAACTGTTTTTT	CASMEIEVGKLFF
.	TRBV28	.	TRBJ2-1	TGTGCCAGCAGGGGTGGGTCCTACAATGAGCAGTTCTTC	CASRGGSYNEQFF
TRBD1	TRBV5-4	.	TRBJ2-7	TGTGCCAGCAGCTTGGGGGACAGGGTGGAAGAGCAGTACTTC	CASSLGDRVEEQYF
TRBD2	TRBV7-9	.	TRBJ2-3	TGTGCCAGCAGCTTAGTGCTAGCGGGATTGGTGGATACGCAGTATTTT	CASSLVLAGLVDTQYF
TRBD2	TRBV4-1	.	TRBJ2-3	TGCGCCAGCAGCGAAGGCCTCGCGGGAGTGCGCACAGATACGCAGTATTTT	CASSEGLAGVRTDTQYF
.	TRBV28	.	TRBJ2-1	TGTGCCAGCAGTACCGTAGAATATAACCTAGCCCCTAGCTCCTACAATGAGCAGTTCTTC	CASSTVEYNLAPSSYNEQFF